This TCR beta chain was identified in a study of shared clonotypes between healthy human individuals. Whole-study results and caveats: Rarefaction gave evidence that sorted-subset sequencing remained incomplete despite large depth.

This clone was observed a handful of times. Its antigen is undetermined. The material for each subset, its genomic DNA, was split evenly across several immunoSEQ plates. Replicate PCRs from sorted subsets contained roughly 220 ng DNA, which is tens of thousands of T cell genomes. Some clones are missing from TCRdb's copy, which holds only in-frame ones; the method was immunoSEQ multiplex PCR. This table has about 2.4 million clones, roughly 92% appearing once. This clonotype was obtained from a man aged 18 to 29 in good health. Sequenced sample: naive CD4+ T cells sorted from blood. Noted subset: CD45RA+ positively selected.

CDR3 amino acids: CASSQDGQGRGGYTF. The CDR3, as DNA: TGCGCCAGCAGCCAAGATGGTCAGGGGAGAGGTGGCTACACCTTC. The rearrangement joins TRBV4-1 to TRBJ1-2; D possibly corresponds to TRBD1 (6 bases). V lost 0 bases and J lost 7, with 15 bases in between. CDR1 and CDR2 from the germline V gene are MGHRA and YSYEKL. The CDR3 is made up of 15 amino acids.